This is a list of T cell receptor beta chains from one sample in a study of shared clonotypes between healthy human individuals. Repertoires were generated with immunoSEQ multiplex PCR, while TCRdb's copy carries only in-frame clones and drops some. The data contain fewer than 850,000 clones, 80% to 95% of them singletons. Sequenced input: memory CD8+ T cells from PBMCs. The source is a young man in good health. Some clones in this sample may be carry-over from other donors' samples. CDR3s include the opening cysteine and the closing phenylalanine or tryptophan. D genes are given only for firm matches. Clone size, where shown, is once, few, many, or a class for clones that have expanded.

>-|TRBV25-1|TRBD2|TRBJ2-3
CASGERGGTDTQYF
TGTGCCAGCGGGGAGCGGGGCGGCACAGATACGCAGTATTTT
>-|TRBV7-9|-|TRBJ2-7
CASSLHPAFGAYEQYF
TGTGCCAGCAGCTTACACCCTGCATTCGGGGCCTACGAGCAGTACTTC
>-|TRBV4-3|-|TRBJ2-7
CASSQDLRQPGQYF
TGCGCCAGCAGCCAAGATCTGCGGCAGCCGGGGCAGTACTTC
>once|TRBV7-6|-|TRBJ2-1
CASSLAEVRYRSYNEQFF
TGTGCCAGCAGCTTAGCGGAGGTGAGATATAGGTCCTACAATGAGCAGTTCTTC
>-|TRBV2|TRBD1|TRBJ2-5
CASRDREIQETQYF
TGTGCCAGCAGGGACAGGGAAATCCAAGAGACCCAGTACTTC
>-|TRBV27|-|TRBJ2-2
CASSFSNTGELFF
TGTGCCAGCAGTTTTTCGAACACCGGGGAGCTGTTTTTT
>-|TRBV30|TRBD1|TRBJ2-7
CAWIIPGTGVTYEQYF
TGTGCCTGGATCATACCCGGGACAGGGGTAACATACGAGCAGTACTTC
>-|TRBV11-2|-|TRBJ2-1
CASSGPSNYEQFF
TGTGCCAGCAGCGGCCCAAGTAATTATGAGCAGTTCTTC
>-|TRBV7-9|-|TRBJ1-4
CASSPTGANEKLFF
TGTGCCAGCAGCCCGACAGGTGCTAATGAAAAACTGTTTTTT
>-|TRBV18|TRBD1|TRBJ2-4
CASSSDRDYKNIQYF
TGTGCCAGTTCTTCGGACAGGGATTACAAAAACATTCAGTACTTC
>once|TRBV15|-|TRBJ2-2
CATSRGAVTGELFF
TGTGCCACCAGCAGAGGAGCGGTCACCGGGGAGCTGTTTTTT
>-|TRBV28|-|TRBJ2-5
CASSSPYREQETQYF
TGTGCCAGCAGTTCCCCTTACAGGGAACAAGAGACCCAGTACTTC
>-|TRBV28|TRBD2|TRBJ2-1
CASRQTGGNEQFF
TGTGCCAGCAGACAGACCGGGGGGAATGAGCAGTTCTTC
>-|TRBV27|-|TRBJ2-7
CASSFSGGLAYEQYF
TGTGCCAGCAGTTTCTCAGGGGGGCTAGCCTACGAGCAGTACTTC
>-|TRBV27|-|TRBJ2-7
CASSLSIWGDVYF
TGTGCCAGCAGTTTATCGATCTGGGGTGATGTGTACTTC
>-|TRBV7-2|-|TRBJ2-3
CASSRRTLGEDTQYF
TGTGCCAGCAGCCGACGGACCCTTGGTGAAGATACGCAGTATTTT
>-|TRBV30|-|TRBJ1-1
CAWSVLRAGTQGRVSTEAFF
TGTGCCTGGAGTGTACTTAGGGCTGGGACTCAAGGACGAGTAAGCACTGAAGCTTTCTTT
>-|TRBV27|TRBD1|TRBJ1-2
CASSFRTGGNYGYTF
TGTGCCAGCAGTTTTCGGACAGGGGGTAACTATGGCTACACCTTC
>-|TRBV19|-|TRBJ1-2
CASSDRKTYINYGYTF
TGTGCCAGTAGTGATAGGAAAACTTACATTAACTATGGCTACACCTTC
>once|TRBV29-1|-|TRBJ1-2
CSVVWVDSYGYTF
TGCAGCGTTGTATGGGTTGATTCATATGGCTACACCTTC
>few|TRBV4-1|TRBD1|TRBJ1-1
CASSQDRGTEAFF
TGCGCCAGCAGCCAAGACAGGGGGACTGAAGCTTTCTTT
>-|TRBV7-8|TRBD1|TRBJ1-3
CASSPDRGPGNTIYF
TGTGCCAGCAGTCCAGACAGGGGCCCTGGAAACACCATATATTTT
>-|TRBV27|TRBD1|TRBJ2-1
CASSISGGGYNEQFF
TGTGCCAGCAGTATCTCAGGGGGCGGGTACAATGAGCAGTTCTTC
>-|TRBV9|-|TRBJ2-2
CASSVLGPPGTGELFF
TGTGCCAGCAGCGTTCTAGGGCCCCCGGGAACCGGGGAGCTGTTTTTT
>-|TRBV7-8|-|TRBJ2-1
CASSLSSGSYNEQFF
TGTGCCAGCAGCTTGTCGAGCGGCTCCTACAATGAGCAGTTCTTC
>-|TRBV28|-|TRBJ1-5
CASSLGGPQHF
TGTGCCAGCAGCCTAGGGGGGCCCCAGCATTTT
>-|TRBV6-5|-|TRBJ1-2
CASSPAQGYYGYTF
TGTGCCAGCAGCCCTGCTCAGGGTTACTATGGCTACACCTTC
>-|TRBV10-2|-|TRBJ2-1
CASSYTSSNEQFF
TGCGCCAGCAGCTATACTAGTTCCAATGAGCAGTTCTTC
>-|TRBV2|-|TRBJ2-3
CASNQKGGWGTDTQYF
TGTGCCAGCAATCAAAAGGGGGGATGGGGTACAGATACGCAGTATTTT
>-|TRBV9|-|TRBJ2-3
CASSVGRSSDTQYF
TGTGCCAGCAGCGTAGGTAGGTCCTCAGATACGCAGTATTTT
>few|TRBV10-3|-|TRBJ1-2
CAISEVTGFYGYTF
TGTGCCATCAGTGAGGTCACAGGGTTCTATGGCTACACCTTC